This TCR beta chain came from a study of T cell repertoires in cytomegalovirus infection. Study summary: Public TCR beta signatures marked donors with CMV infection and the matching HLA. Study results and limitations: The study found HLA-C-restricted CMV-specific TCR beta clonotypes dominating the ex vivo response.

As for this clonotype: What it recognizes is unknown.

The CDR3 sequence is 16 residues long. CDR1 is LNHDA and CDR2 is SQIVND in the germline V gene (reference sequence). V lost 6 bases, J lost 1 base, and 18 bases lay in between. TCRdb re-derived calls from the reads in MiXCR, one entry per CDR3 protein. The table lists some 350,000 distinct CDR3 sequences, 15% to 20% of them singletons, with 7.5% to 9.5% in the top ten. The receptor was isolated from a human donor in good health (CMV status not recorded). Some clones in this sample may be carry-over from other donors' samples. Sample: PBMCs. V and J are TRBV19 and TRBJ1-1; unclear D gene. CDR3 in DNA: TGTGCCAGTAGGTTAGGTCGAGGGTGGAGGAACACTGAAGCTTTCTTT. It translates to CASRLGRGWRNTEAFF.